The sequence of this TCR beta chain was determined in a study of cytomegalovirus exposure and HLA in healthy donors. The PCR was carried out with 60 Vbeta primers and 13 Jbeta primers. Measured with immunoSEQ multiplex PCR; TCRdb has only the in-frame clones, and not every one. The table records over 80,000 clones, over 60% of them present only once. Notes on this clone: The antigen remains undetermined.

Points from the study as a whole: In vitro checks showed that a few CMV-associated chains really do target CMV antigens. V- and J-gene trimming in TCR beta was tied to a missense DCLRE1C variant by an analysis performed later. What a later analysis reportedly showed was that an Asian-associated ancestry cluster had fewer N-insertions than the approximately 670-donor mean. Earlier analysis looked at TCR beta V segments, and most were productive about 87% or about 30% of the time.

This CDR3 comprises 13 residues. From germline, CDR1 is MNHNS and CDR2 SASEGT. V shed 4 bases, J shed 4 bases, and the junction held 3 bases outside the gene matches. The sequenced sample consisted of PBMCs. V gene TRBV6-1 combines with J gene TRBJ1-2; 7 bases align to TRBD1. The sequence was collected from a man between 60 and 75 years old in good health and CMV-seropositive. The CDR3 sequence: CASSVNRGYGYTF. CDR3 coding DNA: TGTGCCAGCAGTGTTAACAGGGGCTATGGCTACACCTTC.